One T cell receptor beta chain is described in this entry. Its antigen is unidentified. A much more abundant neighbour one base away suggests this may be a read error. The V gene's germline CDR1 is LGHNA and CDR2 YSLEER. This CDR3 spans 15 amino acids. V lost 0 bases and J lost 3, with 12 bases in between. The sample originates from a study of tumor-infiltrating lymphocytes in primary liver carcinoma. Across the whole study: The study enrolled male and female patients aged 30 to 69 years. Spanning 4.2 to 10 cm, the tumors were T1-T3 N0M0.

Unsorted whole blood yielded the blood RNA, and germline DNA was also extracted. Prior to surgery, roughly 4 milliliters of peripheral blood were drawn. Regarding the study as a whole: Tumor-blood pairs (like tumor-adjacent pairs) overlapped less than tumor region pairs did.

Starting from around 510 ng of total RNA, TCR beta cDNA was produced with a primer in the constant region. For TCR beta, libraries were produced by three nested multiplex PCR rounds using slightly modified ARM-PCR. Two initial PCR rounds of about 10 cycles each paired TRBV1-TRBV30 forward primers with a C-beta reverse primer. TCRdb re-called the multiplex PCR reads through MiXCR, storing one row per CDR3 protein. The sample consists of hundreds of thousands of distinct CDR3 sequences, more than 55% of them appearing once. The source of this sequence is a young woman with primary liver carcinoma and hepatitis B virus infection. Sequencing was performed on peripheral blood. The J gene is TRBJ2-7, the V gene TRBV4-3, with D unclear. The chain's CDR3 is CASSQDWALGYEQYF. CDR3 coding DNA: TGCGCCAGCAGCCAAGATTGGGCGCTTGGCTACGAGCAGTACTTC.